The 11 T cell receptor beta chains below were found in one sample sequenced in a study of tumor-infiltrating lymphocytes in primary liver carcinoma. In addition to blood RNA drawn from unsorted whole blood, germline DNA was extracted. Making TCR beta cDNA involved 400 to 600 ng total RNA and a constant-region primer. Libraries covering TCR beta were generated through three nested multiplex PCR rounds (using a slightly modified ARM-PCR). Rounds one and two of PCR, each of roughly 10 cycles, were primed with TRBV1-TRBV30 forward primers and a C-beta reverse primer. From the multiplex PCR reads, TCRdb called clonotypes with MiXCR, one entry per CDR3 protein. The sample shows 310,000 or so distinct CDR3 sequences, approximately 54% of them seen only once. Sequencing input: peripheral blood. Receptors originate from a woman in her 30s with primary liver carcinoma and hepatitis B virus infection.

Regarding this clonotype: No conserved phenylalanine or tryptophan is present at the end of the CDR3, so a read error is the likely explanation. This chain links TRBV4-2 with TRBJ1-4; the match to TRBD1 covers 8 bases. CDR3 length: 15 amino acids. The junction had 5 bases not matched to a gene; V was cut back by 1 base and J by 7 bases. In germline, CDR1 is LGHNA, CDR2 YNFKEQ. CDR3: CASSQVSGGGEKLFS. The CDR3 DNA reads TGTGCCAGCAGCCAAGTTTCAGGGGGCGGTGAAAAACTGTTTTCT.

This clonotype appeared a single time. The junction departs from germline at one end; a sequencing error may be responsible. The CDR3 bases are TGTGCCAGCAGGTTAGGCGGAGCTAGCGGAAACCCACGAGAGACTCAGTACTTC. This codes for CASRLGGASGNPRETQYF. The rearrangement uses TRBV11-2 and TRBJ2-5; 7 bases align to TRBD2. CDR3 length equals 18 residues. CDR1 SGHAT and CDR2 FQNNGV come from the germline V gene. The whole variable domain, filled in from reference TRBV11-2 and TRBJ2-5, reads EAGVAQSPRYKIIEKRQSVAFWCNPISGHATLYWYQQILGQGPKLLIQFQNNGVVDDSQLPKDRFSAERLKGVDSTLKIQPAKLEDSAVYLCASRLGGASGNPRETQYFGPGTRLLVL.

Comment on this clonotype: Relative to the germline gene, one junction end is altered; a read error may explain this. The rearrangement joins TRBV29-1 to TRBJ2-7; TRBD2 might be the D (6 bases). The length of the CDR3 is 12 residues. Germline CDR1 reads SQVTM; CDR2 reads ANQGSEA. This chain's CDR3 is CSVGGSSYDQYF. The CDR3 DNA reads TGCAGCGTGGGGGGTTCCTCCTACGATCAGTACTTC.

Details on this clonotype: One junction end disagrees with the germline gene, perhaps due to a read error. The chain employs TRBV6-5 and TRBJ1-6; tentative D call: TRBD1 (6 bases). Germline CDR1 and CDR2: MNHEY and SVGAGI. This CDR3 region has 18 residues. The CDR3 nucleotides read TGTACCAGCAGTTACGTCGGGGGGCTGGGGTCCTATAATTCACTCCTCCACTTT. This gives the protein CTSSYVGGLGSYNSLLHF.

With regard to this clonotype: Since a much larger clone is just one base distant, this may be a read error. V and J are TRBV6-2 or TRBV6-3 and TRBJ2-3, with TRBD2 matching over 11 bases. The CDR3 is 17 residues long. V lost 5 bases and J lost 3; bases outside the gene matches: 10. CDR1 is MNHEY, CDR2 SVGEGT, per germline. The CDR3 DNA follows: TGTGCCAGCAGTACCCGACTAGCGGGACCTCCGACAGATACGCAGTATTTT. This codes for CASSTRLAGPPTDTQYF.

This clonotype has a count of ten or more. This chain links TRBV29-1 with TRBJ1-1; TRBD1 agrees at 9 bases. Germline CDR1 is SQVTM and CDR2 is ANQGSEA. The CDR3 consists of 16 residues. The junction had 11 bases not matched to a gene; V was cut back by 6 bases and J by 0 bases. CDR3 sequence reads: CSVTPRGQGMNTEAFF. DNA for the CDR3: TGCAGCGTGACCCCTCGGGGACAGGGAATGAACACTGAAGCTTTCTTT.

On this clonotype itself: The CDR3 does not close with the conserved phenylalanine or tryptophan, likely indicating a read error. The chain uses TRBV12-3 or TRBV12-4 and TRBJ2-7; 12 nucleotides agree with TRBD1. The CDR3 is 17 amino acids. The DNA of the CDR3 is TGTACCAGCAGTCCCACGCTCGGGACAGGGGGCGGCTACGAGCAGTACATA. Amino acid sequence: CTSSPTLGTGGGYEQYI.

The chain combines TRBV28 with TRBJ2-7, with 7 bases matching TRBD1. Per the germline V gene, CDR1 is MDHEN and CDR2 is SYDVKM. V was clipped by 6 bases and J by 6 bases; unmatched bases: 5. This CDR3 has 12 amino acids. The CDR3 nucleotides read TGTGCCAGCAGAACGACAGGGCGCGAGCAGTACTTC. It is translated as CASRTTGREQYF.

As for this clonotype: A junction boundary mismatches the germline segment, possibly from a read error. The J gene is TRBJ1-2, the V gene TRBV11-2; no firm D call. This CDR3 contains 18 residues. CDR1 is SGHAT, CDR2 FQNNGV, per germline. The CDR3 sequence: CASGLDRPDGSANYAYTF. In DNA, the CDR3 is TGTGCCAGCGGCTTAGATAGGCCGGACGGATCAGCTAACTATGCCTACACCTTC.

J is TRBJ2-2 and V is TRBV28; D is unresolved. In germline, CDR1 is MDHEN, CDR2 SYDVKM. Trimming shortened V by 5 bases and J by 1 base, and 14 bases separated the two germline ends. This CDR3 is 16 amino acids long. CDR3 region: CASSLYSLLNTGELFF. DNA for the CDR3: TGTGCCAGCAGTCTTTACTCTCTACTGAACACCGGGGAGCTGTTTTTT.

A note on this clonotype: The junction and the germline gene differ at one end; a read error may be behind it. The chain combines TRBV11-2 with TRBJ2-7; TRBD2 might be the D (6 bases). This CDR3 is 15 amino acids long. The V gene's germline CDR1 is SGHAT and CDR2 FQNNGV. The CDR3 coding sequence is TGTTCCAGCAGCTTCGGGGCGGGGCCAAGTGGCGAGCAGTACTTC. Its translation is CSSSFGAGPSGEQYF.